This T cell receptor beta chain was found in a study of cytomegalovirus exposure and HLA in healthy donors. Overall study findings and caveats: Later analysis indicated greater clonal expansion among HLA-associated TCR beta chains than among equally common other chains.

The ends lost 4 bases at V and 3 bases at J; junction bases unmatched: 4. Germline V lookup: CDR1 SGHRS, CDR2 YFSETQ. This CDR3 spans 15 amino acids. Turning to this clone: Its specificity is not known.

The PCR ran on 60 Vbeta and 13 Jbeta primers. Clones were sequenced by immunoSEQ multiplex PCR, and TCRdb holds only the in-frame ones, with some missing. The data contain 75,000 to 100,000 clones, 65% to 85% of them singletons. The chain couples TRBV5-1 to TRBJ2-7; 13 positions agree with TRBD2. The clonotype comes from a woman between 55 and 75 years old in good health and CMV-seropositive. Sequenced: PBMCs. This CDR3 reads CASSSGTSGIYEQYF. CDR3 nucleotides: TGCGCCAGCAGCAGTGGGACTAGCGGGATCTACGAGCAGTACTTC.